The clone carrying this T cell receptor (beta chain) appeared a few times. Healthy bone marrow donors made up the donors. Donors were ostensibly healthy at sampling, although undocumented immune exposures were probable. The study ran its PCR with 60 Vbeta and 13 Jbeta primers. Clones were sequenced by immunoSEQ multiplex PCR, and TCRdb holds only the in-frame ones, with some missing. Here the sample spans 100,000 to 150,000 clones, 15% to 20% being singletons. The sample comes from a study of cytomegalovirus exposure and HLA in healthy donors. This TCR came from a female donor in good health and CMV-seropositive. Source material: PBMCs.

CDR3 in DNA: TGTGCCACCTGCCGGGACAGGGGGCCTGGGGAGACCCAGTACTTC. Residues: CATCRDRGPGETQYF. The chain has TRBV15 and TRBJ2-5, with 12 bases fitting TRBD1. V trimming: 8 bases; J trimming: 5 bases; junction bases outside the gene matches: 9. Germline V gene lookup returns CDR1 LNHNV and CDR2 YYDKDF (reference sequence). The length of the CDR3 is 15 residues.